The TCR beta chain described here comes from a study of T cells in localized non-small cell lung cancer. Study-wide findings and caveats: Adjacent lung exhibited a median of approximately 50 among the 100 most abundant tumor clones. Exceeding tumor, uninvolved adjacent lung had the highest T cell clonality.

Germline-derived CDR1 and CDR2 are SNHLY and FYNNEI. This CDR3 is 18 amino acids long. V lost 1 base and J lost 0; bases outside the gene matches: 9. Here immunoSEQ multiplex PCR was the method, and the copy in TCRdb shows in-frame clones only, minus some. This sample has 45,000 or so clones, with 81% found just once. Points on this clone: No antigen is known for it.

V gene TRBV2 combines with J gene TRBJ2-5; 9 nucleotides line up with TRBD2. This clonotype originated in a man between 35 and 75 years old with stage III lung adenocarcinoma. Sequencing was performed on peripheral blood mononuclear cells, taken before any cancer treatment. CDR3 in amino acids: CASSEDSGGWPHQETQYF. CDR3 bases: TGTGCCAGCAGTGAAGATAGCGGGGGTTGGCCTCACCAAGAGACCCAGTACTTC.